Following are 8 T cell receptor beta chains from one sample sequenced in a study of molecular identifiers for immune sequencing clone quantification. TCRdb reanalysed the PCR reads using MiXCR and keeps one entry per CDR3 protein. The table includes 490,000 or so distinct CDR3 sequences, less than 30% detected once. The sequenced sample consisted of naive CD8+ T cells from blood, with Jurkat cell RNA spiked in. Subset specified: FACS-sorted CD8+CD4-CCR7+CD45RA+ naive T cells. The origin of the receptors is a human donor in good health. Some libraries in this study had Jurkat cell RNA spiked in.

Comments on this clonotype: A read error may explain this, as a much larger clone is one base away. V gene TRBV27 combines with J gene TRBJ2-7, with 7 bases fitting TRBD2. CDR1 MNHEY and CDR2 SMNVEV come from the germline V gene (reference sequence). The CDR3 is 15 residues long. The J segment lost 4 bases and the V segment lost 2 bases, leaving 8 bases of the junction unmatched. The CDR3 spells CASSLHPALAYEQYF. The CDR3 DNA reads TGTGCCAGCAGTTTACACCCGGCACTAGCGTACGAGCAGTACTTC.

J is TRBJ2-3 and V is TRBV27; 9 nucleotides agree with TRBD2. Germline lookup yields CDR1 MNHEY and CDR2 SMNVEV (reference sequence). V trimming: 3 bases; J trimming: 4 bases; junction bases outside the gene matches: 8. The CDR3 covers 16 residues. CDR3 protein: CASSLIAGAGADTQYF. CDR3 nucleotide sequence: TGTGCCAGCAGTTTGATAGCGGGAGCCGGGGCAGATACGCAGTATTTT.

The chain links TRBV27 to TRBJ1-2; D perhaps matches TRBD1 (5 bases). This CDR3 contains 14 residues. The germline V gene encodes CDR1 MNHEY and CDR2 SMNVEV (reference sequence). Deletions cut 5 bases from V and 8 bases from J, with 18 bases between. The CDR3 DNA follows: TGTGCCAGCAGTCCCGGGACGGGGGGTAAAGGCTACACCTTC. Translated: CASSPGTGGKGYTF.

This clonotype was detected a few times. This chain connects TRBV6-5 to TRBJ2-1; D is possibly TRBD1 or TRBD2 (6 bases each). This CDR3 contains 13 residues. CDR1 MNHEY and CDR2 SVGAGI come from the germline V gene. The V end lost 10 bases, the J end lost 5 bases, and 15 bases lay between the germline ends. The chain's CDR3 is CAISVRGDNEQFF. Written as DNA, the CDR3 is TGTGCCATCTCAGTTAGGGGGGACAATGAGCAGTTCTTC.

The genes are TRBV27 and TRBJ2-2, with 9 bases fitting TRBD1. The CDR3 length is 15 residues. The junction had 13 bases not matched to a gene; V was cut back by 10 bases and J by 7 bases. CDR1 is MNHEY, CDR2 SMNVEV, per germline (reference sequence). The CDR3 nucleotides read TGTGCCACCAGACCCGGGACAGGGATTGGCGGGGAGCTGTTTTTT. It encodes CATRPGTGIGGELFF.

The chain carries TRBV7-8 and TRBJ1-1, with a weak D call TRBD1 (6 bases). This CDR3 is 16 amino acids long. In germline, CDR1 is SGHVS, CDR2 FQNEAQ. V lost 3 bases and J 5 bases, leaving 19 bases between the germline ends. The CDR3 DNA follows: TGTGCCAGCAGCTTCAATCCCCGGGGGCTGTATACTGAAGCTTTCTTT. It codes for CASSFNPRGLYTEAFF.

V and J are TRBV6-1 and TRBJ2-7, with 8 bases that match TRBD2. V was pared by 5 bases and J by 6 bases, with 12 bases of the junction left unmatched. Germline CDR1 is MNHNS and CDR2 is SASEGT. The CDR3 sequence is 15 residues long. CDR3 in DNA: TGTGCCAGCAGTTCTCGCGGGACTAGTTTGGGCGAGCAGTACTTC. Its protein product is CASSSRGTSLGEQYF.

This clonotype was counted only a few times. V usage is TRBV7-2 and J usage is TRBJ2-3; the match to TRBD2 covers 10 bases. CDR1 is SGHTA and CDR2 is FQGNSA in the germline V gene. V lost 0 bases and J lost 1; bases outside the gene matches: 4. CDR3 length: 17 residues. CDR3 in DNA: TGTGCCAGCAGCTTAGCGCTAGCGGGGGTGGGCACAGATACGCAGTATTTT. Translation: CASSLALAGVGTDTQYF.